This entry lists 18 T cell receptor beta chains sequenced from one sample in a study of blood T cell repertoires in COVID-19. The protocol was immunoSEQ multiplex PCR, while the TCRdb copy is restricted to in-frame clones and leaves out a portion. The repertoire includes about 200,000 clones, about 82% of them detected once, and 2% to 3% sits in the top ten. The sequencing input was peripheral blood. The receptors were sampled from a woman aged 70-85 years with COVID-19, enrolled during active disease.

CDR3 in amino acids: CASSRGQLDEKLFF. The CDR3 DNA reads as TGTGCCAGCAGCCGTGGACAGTTAGATGAAAAACTGTTTTTT. The rearrangement links TRBV6-5 to TRBJ1-4, with D possibly being TRBD1 (6 bases). CDR1 is MNHEY, CDR2 SVGAGI, per germline. This CDR3 contains 14 residues. V was clipped by 6 bases and J by 6 bases, with 14 bases between them.

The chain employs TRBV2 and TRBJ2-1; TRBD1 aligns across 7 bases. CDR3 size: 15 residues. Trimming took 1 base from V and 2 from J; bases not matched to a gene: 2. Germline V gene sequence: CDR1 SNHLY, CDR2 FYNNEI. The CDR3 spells CASSEEGQAYNEQFF. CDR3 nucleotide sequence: TGTGCCAGCAGTGAAGAAGGACAGGCCTACAATGAGCAGTTCTTC.

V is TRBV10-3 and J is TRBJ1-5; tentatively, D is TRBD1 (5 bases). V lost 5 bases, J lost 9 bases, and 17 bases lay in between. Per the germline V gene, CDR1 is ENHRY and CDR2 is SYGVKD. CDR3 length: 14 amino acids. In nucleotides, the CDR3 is TGTGCCATCAGTTACGACAGAGAACTTCGGCCCCAGCATTTT. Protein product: CAISYDRELRPQHF.

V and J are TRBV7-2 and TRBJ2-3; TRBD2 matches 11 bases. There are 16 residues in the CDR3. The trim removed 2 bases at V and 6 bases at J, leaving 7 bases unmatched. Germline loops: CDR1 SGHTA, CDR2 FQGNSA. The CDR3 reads CASSLNLAGGGDTQYF. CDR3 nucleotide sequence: TGTGCCAGCAGCTTAAACCTAGCGGGGGGCGGGGATACGCAGTATTTT.

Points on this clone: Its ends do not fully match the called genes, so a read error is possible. Here the CDR3 reads CASSSDRENENLFF. CDR3 DNA: TGTGCCAGCAGCTCAGACAGAGAGAATGAAAATCTGTTTTTT. The chain recombines TRBV9 with TRBJ1-4; possibly TRBD1 for D (5 bases). CDR3 length equals 14 residues. CDR1 and CDR2 from the germline V gene are SGDLS and YYNGEE.

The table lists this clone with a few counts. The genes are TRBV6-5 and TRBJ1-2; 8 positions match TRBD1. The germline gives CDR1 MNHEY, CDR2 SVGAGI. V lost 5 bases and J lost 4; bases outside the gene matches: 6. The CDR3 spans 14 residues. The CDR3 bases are TGTGCCAGCAGTCAGGACAGGGACCTCTATGGCTACACCTTC. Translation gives CASSQDRDLYGYTF.

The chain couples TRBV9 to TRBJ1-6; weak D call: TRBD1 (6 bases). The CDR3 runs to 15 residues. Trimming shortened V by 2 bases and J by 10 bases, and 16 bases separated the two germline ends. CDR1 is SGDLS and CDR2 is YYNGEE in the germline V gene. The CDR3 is CASSVLPGEGSPLHF. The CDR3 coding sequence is TGTGCCAGCAGCGTGCTACCAGGGGAAGGGTCACCCCTCCACTTT.

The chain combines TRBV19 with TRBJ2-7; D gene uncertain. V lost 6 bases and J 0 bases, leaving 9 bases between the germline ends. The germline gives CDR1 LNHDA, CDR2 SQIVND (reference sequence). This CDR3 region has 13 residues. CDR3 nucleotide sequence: TGTGCCAGTAGCGACTGGAGCTCCTACGAGCAGTACTTC. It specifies CASSDWSSYEQYF.

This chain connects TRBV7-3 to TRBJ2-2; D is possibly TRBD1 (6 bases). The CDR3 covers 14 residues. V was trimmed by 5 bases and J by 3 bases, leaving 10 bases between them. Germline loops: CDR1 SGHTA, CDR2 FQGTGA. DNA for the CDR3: TGTGCCAGCAGCCCAACAGGGTACACCGGGGAGCTGTTTTTT. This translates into CASSPTGYTGELFF.

DNA for the CDR3: TGTGCCAGCAGCACCCTTTTGAATGAGCAGTTCTTC. Residues: CASSTLLNEQFF. The chain links TRBV21-1 to TRBJ2-1; the table's D call TRBD2 went unverified against the DNA. TRBV21-1 is listed as a pseudogene. The CDR3 has 12 residues.

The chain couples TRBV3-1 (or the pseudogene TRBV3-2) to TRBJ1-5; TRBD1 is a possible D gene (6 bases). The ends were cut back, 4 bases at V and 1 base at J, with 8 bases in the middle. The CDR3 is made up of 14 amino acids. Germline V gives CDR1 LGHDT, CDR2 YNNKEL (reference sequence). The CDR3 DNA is TGTGCCAGCAGCCGAGGGGGAAGCAATCAGCCCCAGCATTTT. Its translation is CASSRGGSNQPQHF.

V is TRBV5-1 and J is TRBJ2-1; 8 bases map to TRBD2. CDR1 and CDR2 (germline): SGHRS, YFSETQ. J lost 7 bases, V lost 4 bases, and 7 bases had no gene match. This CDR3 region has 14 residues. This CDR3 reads CASSPIAGSNEQFF. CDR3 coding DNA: TGCGCCAGCAGCCCTATAGCGGGATCGAATGAGCAGTTCTTC. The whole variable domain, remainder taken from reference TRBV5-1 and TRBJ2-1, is KAGVTQTPRYLIKTRGQQVTLSCSPISGHRSVSWYQQTPGQGLQFLFEYFSETQRNKGNFPGRFSGRQFSNSRSEMNVSTLELGDSALYLCASSPIAGSNEQFFGPGTRLTVL.

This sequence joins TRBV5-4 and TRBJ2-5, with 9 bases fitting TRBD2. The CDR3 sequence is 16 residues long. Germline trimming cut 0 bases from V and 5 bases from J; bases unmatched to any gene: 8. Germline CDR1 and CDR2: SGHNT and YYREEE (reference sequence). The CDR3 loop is CASSLDGAGGLETQYF. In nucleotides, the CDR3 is TGTGCCAGCAGCTTGGATGGGGCGGGGGGGCTTGAGACCCAGTACTTC.

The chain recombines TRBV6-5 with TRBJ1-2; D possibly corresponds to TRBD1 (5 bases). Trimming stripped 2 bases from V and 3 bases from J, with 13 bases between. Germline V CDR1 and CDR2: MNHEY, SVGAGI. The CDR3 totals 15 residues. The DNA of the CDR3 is TGTGCCAGCAGTTACAGGGGAAGGGAAGACTATGGCTACACCTTC. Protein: CASSYRGREDYGYTF.

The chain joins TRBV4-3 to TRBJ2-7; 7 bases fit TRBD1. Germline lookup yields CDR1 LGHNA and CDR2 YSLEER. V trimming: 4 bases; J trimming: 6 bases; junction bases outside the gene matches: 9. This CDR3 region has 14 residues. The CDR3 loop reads CASSPGTARSEQYF. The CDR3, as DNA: TGCGCCAGCAGCCCCGGGACAGCCAGGTCCGAGCAGTACTTC.

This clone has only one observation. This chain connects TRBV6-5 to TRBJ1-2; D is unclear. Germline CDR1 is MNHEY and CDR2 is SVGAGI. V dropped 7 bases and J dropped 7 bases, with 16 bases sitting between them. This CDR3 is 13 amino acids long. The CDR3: CASKLSELSGYTF. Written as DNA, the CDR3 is TGTGCCAGCAAACTATCCGAGTTGAGTGGCTACACCTTC.

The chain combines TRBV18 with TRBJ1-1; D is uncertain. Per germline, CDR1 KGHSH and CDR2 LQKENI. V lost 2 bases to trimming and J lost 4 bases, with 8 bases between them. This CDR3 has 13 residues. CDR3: CASSPGGSTEAFF. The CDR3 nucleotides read TGTGCCAGCTCACCAGGAGGAAGCACTGAAGCTTTCTTT.

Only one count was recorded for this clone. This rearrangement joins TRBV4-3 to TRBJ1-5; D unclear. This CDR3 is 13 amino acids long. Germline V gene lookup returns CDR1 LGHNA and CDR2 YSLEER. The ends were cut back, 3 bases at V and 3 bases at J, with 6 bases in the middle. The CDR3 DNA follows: TGCGCCAGCAGCCAGTCCTTCAATCAGCCCCAGCATTTT. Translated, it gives CASSQSFNQPQHF.